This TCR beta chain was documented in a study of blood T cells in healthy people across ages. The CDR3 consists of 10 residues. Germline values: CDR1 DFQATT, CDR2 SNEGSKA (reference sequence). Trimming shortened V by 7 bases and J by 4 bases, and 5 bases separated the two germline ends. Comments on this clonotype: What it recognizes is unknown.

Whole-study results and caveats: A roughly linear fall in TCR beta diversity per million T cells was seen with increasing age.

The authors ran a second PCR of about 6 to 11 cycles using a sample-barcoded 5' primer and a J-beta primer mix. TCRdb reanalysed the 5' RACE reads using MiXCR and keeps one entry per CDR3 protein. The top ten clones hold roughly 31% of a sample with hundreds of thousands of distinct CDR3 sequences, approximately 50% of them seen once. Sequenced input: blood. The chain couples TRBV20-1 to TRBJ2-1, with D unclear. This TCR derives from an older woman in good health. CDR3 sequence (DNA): TGCAGTGTTTCGTACAATGAGCAGTTCTTC. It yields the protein CSVSYNEQFF.